The 28 T cell receptor beta chains in this list originate from one sample, sequenced in a study of blood T cell repertoires in COVID-19. Method: immunoSEQ multiplex PCR; TCRdb's copy keeps in-frame clones and lacks some. The sample has fewer than 400,000 clones, 85% to 95% seen once. Material for sequencing was PBMCs or T cells enriched from blood (not recorded which). The receptors were sampled from a woman in her twenties or thirties who had been exposed to COVID-19.

V is TRBV2 and J is TRBJ1-4, with 7 positions matching TRBD1. Germline-derived CDR1 and CDR2 are SNHLY and FYNNEI. With V trimmed by 4 bases and J by 8 bases, 7 bases remained unmatched. CDR3 size: 14 residues. The CDR3 bases are TGTGCCAGCAGTGTGACAGGGTATAAGGAAAAACTGTTTTTT. It encodes CASSVTGYKEKLFF.

The chain recombines TRBV10-3 with TRBJ1-2; no firm D call. There are 11 residues in the CDR3. The ends were cut back, 10 bases at V and 7 bases at J, with 13 bases in the middle. Germline assignment: CDR1 ENHRY and CDR2 SYGVKD. CDR3 sequence: CATDLGGGYTF. The CDR3 region has the DNA TGTGCCACCGACTTGGGAGGTGGCTACACCTTC.

The rearrangement joins TRBV5-1 to TRBJ2-3; 8 bases map to TRBD1. The CDR3 consists of 16 residues. Trimming cost V 0 bases and J 2 bases; bases outside gene matches: 5. CDR1 is SGHRS, CDR2 YFSETQ, per germline. As DNA, the CDR3 is TGCGCCAGCAGCTTGGTCGGGACAGGCCTCACAGATACGCAGTATTTT. Translated: CASSLVGTGLTDTQYF. The full variable domain, in which reference TRBV5-1 and TRBJ2-3 provide the parts outside the CDR3, is KAGVTQTPRYLIKTRGQQVTLSCSPISGHRSVSWYQQTPGQGLQFLFEYFSETQRNKGNFPGRFSGRQFSNSRSEMNVSTLELGDSALYLCASSLVGTGLTDTQYFGPGTRLTVL.

CDR3 loop: CASSSHRDIGAFF. CDR3 nucleotide sequence: TGTGCCAGCAGTTCACACCGGGACATCGGGGCTTTCTTT. The chain is built from TRBV12-3 or TRBV12-4 and TRBJ1-1; tentative D call: TRBD1 (6 bases). Trimming took 4 bases from V and 11 from J, leaving 17 bases between them. The CDR3 is 13 residues long.

The chain couples TRBV29-1 to TRBJ1-3; 7 bases are a match to TRBD1. The CDR3 is 15 residues long. V shed 4 bases, J shed 0 bases, and the junction held 6 bases outside the gene matches. From germline, CDR1 is SQVTM and CDR2 ANQGSEA. The CDR3 loop reads CSVALGQLSGNTIYF. The CDR3 DNA follows: TGCAGCGTTGCTCTGGGACAGCTCTCTGGAAACACCATATATTTT.

V gene TRBV19 combines with J gene TRBJ1-5; 7 bases are a match to TRBD1. V shed 4 bases, J shed 6 bases, and the junction held 12 bases outside the gene matches. The germline CDR1 and CDR2 sequences are LNHDA and SQIVND (reference sequence). The CDR3 is made up of 16 amino acids. The CDR3 DNA follows: TGTGCCAGTAGTAAAGTCCGACAGGGCAGGGCTCAGCCCCAGCATTTT. It is translated as CASSKVRQGRAQPQHF.

As to this clone: The junction departs from the called germline gene at one end, perhaps through a read error. The chain combines TRBV11-2 with TRBJ1-5; the D gene is possibly TRBD1 (6 bases). CDR1 is SGHAT, CDR2 FQNNGV, per germline. The CDR3 is 13 amino acids. The CDR3 region has the DNA TGTGCCAGCAGCCTAGACAGGTATCAGCCCCAGCATTTT. Its protein product is CASSLDRYQPQHF.

The gene calls are TRBV2 and TRBJ1-2, with D possibly being TRBD1 (5 bases). Germline lookup yields CDR1 SNHLY and CDR2 FYNNEI. The CDR3 has 14 residues. V lost 7 bases and J lost 4, with 16 bases in between. The CDR3 nucleotides are TGTGCCAGCACCCTTGCGGGGCAGCCCTATGGCTACACCTTC. It encodes CASTLAGQPYGYTF.

The chain has TRBV30 and TRBJ2-3; TRBD2 aligns across 9 bases. Germline V gene data show CDR1 as GTSNPN and CDR2 as SVGIG (reference sequence). The V gene end was trimmed by 1 base and the J gene end by 5 bases; junction bases not matched to a gene: 10. CDR3 size: 16 residues. As DNA, the CDR3 is TGTGCCTGGAGTGGGGGCTTAGCGGGGGTCATAGATACGCAGTATTTT. Translated: CAWSGGLAGVIDTQYF.

The genes are TRBV6-6 and TRBJ1-2, with 9 bases that match TRBD1. V lost 5 bases to trimming and J lost 3 bases; unmatched junction nucleotides: 7. CDR1 is MNHNY, CDR2 SVGAGI, per germline (reference sequence). This CDR3 is 15 amino acids long. The CDR3 DNA reads TGTGCCAGCAGTCCATACAGGGGGCGGTACTATGGCTACACCTTC. Its protein is CASSPYRGRYYGYTF.

The chain employs TRBV10-3 and TRBJ2-1, with 9 bases that match TRBD1. The V gene end was trimmed by 6 bases and the J gene end by 10 bases; junction bases not matched to a gene: 13. The germline gives CDR1 ENHRY, CDR2 SYGVKD. The CDR3 has 15 residues. The chain's CDR3 is CAIRHGTGQGREQFF. CDR3 DNA: TGTGCCATCAGGCACGGGACGGGACAGGGTAGGGAGCAGTTCTTC.

J is TRBJ1-2 and V is TRBV6-5, with 10 positions matching TRBD1. This CDR3 is 14 amino acids long. Germline V CDR1 and CDR2: MNHEY, SVGAGI. V shed 7 bases and J 5 bases; nucleotides not matched to a gene: 7. Written as DNA, the CDR3 is TGTGCCAGCACCCGGGACAGGGGTCCTTATGGCTACACCTTC. Protein: CASTRDRGPYGYTF.

The chain links TRBV5-1 to TRBJ2-2; 10 positions agree with TRBD1. The CDR3 extends over 16 amino acids. The germline CDR1 and CDR2 sequences are SGHRS and YFSETQ. V shed 1 base and J 7 bases; nucleotides not matched to a gene: 7. CDR3 in DNA: TGCGCCAGCAGCTTGATGAACGGGGACAGGGGCGGGGAGCTGTTTTTT. Protein product: CASSLMNGDRGGELFF.

The chain employs TRBV5-6 and TRBJ1-2, with a tentative D call TRBD1 (6 bases). Per germline, CDR1 SGHDT and CDR2 YYEEEE. This CDR3 region has 14 residues. The V and J ends lost 4 bases and 3 bases respectively, with 13 bases between them. The CDR3 reads CASSLSDRYYGYTF. CDR3 DNA: TGTGCCAGCAGCCTAAGCGACAGGTACTATGGCTACACCTTC.

This rearrangement joins TRBV20-1 to TRBJ1-1; 7 bases align to TRBD1. Germline lookup yields CDR1 DFQATT and CDR2 SNEGSKA (reference sequence). This CDR3 has 12 residues. Trimming removed 3 bases from V and 7 bases from J; junction bases left unmatched: 5. The CDR3: CSASYRGDEAFF. As DNA, the CDR3 is TGCAGTGCTAGTTACAGGGGTGATGAAGCTTTCTTT.

This clone was observed a single time. V and J are TRBV10-3 and TRBJ2-1; D remains ambiguous. Trimming left V 4 bases short and J 14 bases short, with 15 bases between. Germline V gene lookup returns CDR1 ENHRY and CDR2 SYGVKD. The CDR3 is made up of 12 amino acids. Here the CDR3 DNA reads TGTGCCATCAGTGGTTTCCTAGTTAGGAAGTTCTTC. It encodes CAISGFLVRKFF.

The V call is TRBV27, the J call TRBJ2-4; D unclear. Germline V gives CDR1 MNHEY, CDR2 SMNVEV (reference sequence). Trimming left V 7 bases short and J 0 bases short, with 19 bases between. CDR3 length: 17 amino acids. For the CDR3, the DNA is TGTGCCAGCACCGCTACCCCAAGACTGGTAGCCAAAAACATTCAGTACTTC. Its protein is CASTATPRLVAKNIQYF.

The genes are TRBV18 and TRBJ2-5; TRBD1 might be the D (6 bases). Looked up from germline, CDR1 is KGHSH and CDR2 is LQKENI. The CDR3 loop spans 16 amino acids. V lost 3 bases and J lost 9, with 23 bases in between. As DNA, the CDR3 is TGTGCCAGCTCACCGCGGACAGCGTATACAAGAGAACCCCAGTACTTC. Translating it yields CASSPRTAYTREPQYF. Drawing the rest from reference TRBV18 and TRBJ2-5, the complete variable domain is NAGVMQNPRHLVRRRGQEARLRCSPMKGHSHVYWYRQLPEEGLKFMVYLQKENIIDESGMPKERFSAEFPKEGPSILRIQQVVRGDSAAYFCASSPRTAYTREPQYFGPGTRLLVL.

The chain links TRBV7-2 to TRBJ2-1; possible D gene TRBD2, 6 bases. Germline lookup yields CDR1 SGHTA and CDR2 FQGNSA. CDR3 length: 15 amino acids. V was clipped by 7 bases and J by 5 bases, with 18 bases between them. The CDR3 loop reads CASTTRGTSNNEQFF. The CDR3, as DNA: TGTGCCAGCACCACTCGGGGGACCTCTAACAATGAGCAGTTCTTC. The variable domain in full, completed from reference TRBV7-2 and TRBJ2-1, reads GAGVSQSPSNKVTEKGKDVELRCDPISGHTALYWYRQSLGQGLEFLIYFQGNSAPDKSGLPSDRFSAERTGGSVSTLTIQRTQQEDSAVYLCASTTRGTSNNEQFFGPGTRLTVL.

The sample holds one count of this clone. The chain employs TRBV11-2 and TRBJ2-5, with 7 bases matching TRBD2. J was trimmed by 0 bases and V by 0 bases; bases with no gene match: 10. The CDR3 contains 18 residues. CDR1 is SGHAT and CDR2 is FQNNGV in the germline V gene. CDR3 amino acids: CASSLEGRLALYQETQYF. The CDR3, as DNA: TGTGCCAGCAGCTTAGAGGGTAGACTAGCCCTGTACCAAGAGACCCAGTACTTC. Full variable domain (rest looked up from reference TRBV11-2 and TRBJ2-5): EAGVAQSPRYKIIEKRQSVAFWCNPISGHATLYWYQQILGQGPKLLIQFQNNGVVDDSQLPKDRFSAERLKGVDSTLKIQPAKLEDSAVYLCASSLEGRLALYQETQYFGPGTRLLVL.

The V call is TRBV9, the J call TRBJ2-7, with 7 bases identical to TRBD2. The CDR3 is made up of 16 amino acids. Germline CDR1 SGDLS, CDR2 YYNGEE. V lost 0 bases to trimming and J lost 0 bases; unmatched junction nucleotides: 6. This CDR3 is CASSVGSLAGSYEQYF. CDR3 in DNA: TGTGCCAGCAGCGTAGGTTCCTTAGCGGGCTCCTACGAGCAGTACTTC. The complete variable domain, with remaining parts taken from reference TRBV9 and TRBJ2-7, reads DSGVTQTPKHLITATGQRVTLRCSPRSGDLSVYWYQQSLDQGLQFLIQYYNGEERAKGNILERFSAQQFPDLHSELNLSSLELGDSALYFCASSVGSLAGSYEQYFGPGTRLTVT.

This chain links TRBV6-2 or TRBV6-3 with TRBJ1-6; no clear D gene. The V end lost 5 bases, the J end lost 4 bases, and 3 bases lay between the germline ends. CDR1 and CDR2 from the germline V gene are MNHEY and SVGEGT. The CDR3 covers 12 residues. CDR3 residues: CASSPYNSPLHF. CDR3 nucleotide sequence: TGTGCCAGCAGTCCGTATAATTCACCCCTCCACTTT.

The chain uses TRBV7-2 and TRBJ2-7, with 9 bases that match TRBD2. The germline V gene encodes CDR1 SGHTA and CDR2 FQGNSA. J was trimmed by 3 bases and V by 3 bases; bases with no gene match: 6. This CDR3 has 15 amino acids. The CDR3 DNA reads TGTGCCAGCAGCTTGATAGCTAGCGGGGACTACGAGCAGTACTTC. It encodes CASSLIASGDYEQYF.

This clone was seen only once. The chain recombines TRBV4-1 with TRBJ1-1; a possible D gene is TRBD1 (6 bases). The CDR3 consists of 15 residues. Germline assignment: CDR1 MGHRA and CDR2 YSYEKL. Trimming left V 0 bases short and J 4 bases short, with 12 bases between. CDR3 sequence (DNA): TGCGCCAGCAGCCAAGATCGGGGGGCCGGCACTGAAGCTTTCTTT. Translation: CASSQDRGAGTEAFF.

This chain joins TRBV7-3 and TRBJ2-5, with 7 positions matching TRBD2. After removal of 4 bases from V and 5 bases from J, the junction contained 4 bases not matched to a gene. Germline CDR1 SGHTA, CDR2 FQGTGA. The CDR3 consists of 13 residues. CDR3 coding DNA: TGTGCCAGCAGCTCCGCGGGGGACGAGACCCAGTACTTC. Translated: CASSSAGDETQYF.

This clone was picked up one time. J is TRBJ2-1 and V is TRBV7-2; 12 nucleotides line up with TRBD2. This CDR3 is built from 15 residues. J lost 4 bases, V lost 5 bases, and 3 bases had no gene match. CDR1 is SGHTA, CDR2 FQGNSA, per germline. The CDR3 loop reads CASSRTSGEYNEQFF. For the CDR3, the DNA is TGTGCCAGCAGCCGGACTAGCGGGGAGTACAATGAGCAGTTCTTC.

This chain joins TRBV7-3 and TRBJ1-1, with D maybe TRBD1 (5 bases). The CDR3 is made up of 12 amino acids. The V end was cut by 4 bases, the J end by 7 bases, with 10 bases between. Germline CDR1 and CDR2: SGHTA and FQGTGA. The CDR3 region has the DNA TGTGCCAGCAGCTACGCCCAGGGTGAAGCTTTCTTT. Translation: CASSYAQGEAFF.

This clone came up a few times. This chain links TRBV7-2 with TRBJ2-7; 14 bases match TRBD2. Per germline, CDR1 SGHTA and CDR2 FQGNSA. CDR3 length: 16 residues. With V trimmed by 6 bases and J by 4 bases, 8 bases remained unmatched. The CDR3 bases are TGTGCCAGCAGATCAGGACTAGCGGGGGGAGGTTACGAGCAGTACTTC. Translation: CASRSGLAGGGYEQYF.